The T cell receptor (beta chain) under discussion was sequenced for a study of CD8+ T cells in alopecia areata. Study results and caveats: Across lesional scalp, and particularly alopecia totalis/universalis, clonality surpassed that of normal scalp.

This clone was seen more than once but under ten times. The antigen is undetermined. Trimming pared 4 bases from V and 1 base from J, leaving 8 bases between. The CDR3 extends over 13 amino acids. CDR1 and CDR2 from the germline V gene are SGHDT and YYEEEE. Treatment given: oral pan-JAK inhibitor, 5-10 mg twice daily. Isolated RNA was reverse transcribed into cDNA used as the sequencing template. Assay: immunoSEQ multiplex PCR; the TCRdb copy retains only in-frame clones and omits some. The sample has some 190,000 clones, more than 60% seen once. The receptor was derived from a human donor with alopecia areata. The source material was CD4+ T cells sorted from blood, sampled at approximately week 42, from a patient treated with tofacitinib. The chain links TRBV5-6 to TRBJ1-1; no clear D. CDR3 in DNA: TGTGCCAGCAGCGATATCCCGAACACTGAAGCTTTCTTT. This encodes CASSDIPNTEAFF. Together with reference TRBV5-6 and TRBJ1-1, the CDR3 gives the full variable domain: DAGVTQSPTHLIKTRGQQVTLRCSPKSGHDTVSWYQQALGQGPQFIFQYYEEEERQRGNFPDRFSGHQFPNYSSELNVNALLLGDSALYLCASSDIPNTEAFFGQGTRLTVV.